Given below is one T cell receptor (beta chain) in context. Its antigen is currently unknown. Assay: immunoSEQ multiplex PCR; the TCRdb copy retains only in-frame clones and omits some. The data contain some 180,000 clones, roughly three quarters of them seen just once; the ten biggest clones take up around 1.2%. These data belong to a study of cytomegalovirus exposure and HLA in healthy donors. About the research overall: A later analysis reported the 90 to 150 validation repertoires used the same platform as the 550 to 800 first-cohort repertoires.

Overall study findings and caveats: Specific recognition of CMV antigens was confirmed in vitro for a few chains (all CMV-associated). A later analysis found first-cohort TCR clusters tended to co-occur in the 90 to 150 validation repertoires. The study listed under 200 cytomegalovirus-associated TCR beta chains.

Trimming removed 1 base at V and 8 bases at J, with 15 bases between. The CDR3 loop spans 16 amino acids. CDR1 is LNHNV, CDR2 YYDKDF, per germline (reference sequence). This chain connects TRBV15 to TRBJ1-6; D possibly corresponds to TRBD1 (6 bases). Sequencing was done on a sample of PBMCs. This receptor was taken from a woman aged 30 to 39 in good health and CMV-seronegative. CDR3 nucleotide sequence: TGTGCCACCAGCAGAGTTCGTCTGGCAGGGGATTCACCCCTCCACTTT. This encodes CATSRVRLAGDSPLHF.